The 12 T cell receptor beta chains below were found in one sample sequenced in a study of tumor and adjacent non-tumor tissue in lung cancer. The template was RNA from unsorted bulk tissue. The normal lung tissue was taken more than 3 cm from the tumor edge. The library came from three nested PCR rounds adapted from ARM-PCR protocols. TCRdb used MiXCR to reprocess the multiplex PCR reads, holding one entry per CDR3 protein. The sample contains some 80,000 distinct CDR3 sequences, 76% of which appear only once. The sample comprised distant non-tumor lung tissue. The receptor set was obtained from a man in his 70s with non-small cell lung cancer.

The chain has TRBV11-2 and TRBJ1-2; the D gene is possibly TRBD1 (5 bases). The CDR3 runs to 14 residues. V was trimmed by 8 bases and J by 1 base, leaving 14 bases between them. Germline values: CDR1 SGHAT, CDR2 FQNNGV. CDR3 sequence reads: CASSASGSNYGYTF. In DNA, the CDR3 is TGTGCCAGCTCGGCGTCAGGGAGTAACTATGGCTACACCTTC.

To note about this clonotype: At one boundary the junction diverges from the germline segment, which might be a read error. The V call is TRBV5-4, the J call TRBJ1-1, with D unresolved. Germline V CDR1 and CDR2: SGHNT, YYREEE (reference sequence). This CDR3 has 13 residues. The CDR3 loop is CASSGSMKTEGSF. The CDR3 DNA reads TGTGCCAGCAGCGGCAGTATGAAGACTGAAGGTTCCTTT.

The chain has TRBV7-2 and TRBJ1-1; no clear D. Deletions cut 2 bases from V and 3 bases from J, with 10 bases between. Germline-derived CDR1 and CDR2 are SGHTA and FQGNSA. The CDR3 runs to 14 residues. The CDR3 DNA reads TGTGCCAGCAGCTTACGGGGATGTGACACTGAAGCTTTCTTT. Translation: CASSLRGCDTEAFF. Combining the CDR3 with reference TRBV7-2 and TRBJ1-1 gives the whole variable domain GAGVSQSPSNKVTEKGKDVELRCDPISGHTALYWYRQSLGQGLEFLIYFQGNSAPDKSGLPSDRFSAERTGGSVSTLTIQRTQQEDSAVYLCASSLRGCDTEAFFGQGTRLTVV.

Worth noting for this clonotype: At one boundary the junction diverges from the germline segment, which might be a read error. This chain links TRBV6-2 or TRBV6-3 with TRBJ1-6; TRBD1 matches at 7 bases. Germline CDR1 reads MNHEY; CDR2 reads SVGEGT. This CDR3 contains 14 residues. CDR3 protein: CVSSPGTENLPLNF. The CDR3, as DNA: TGTGTCAGCAGTCCCGGGACAGAAAATTTACCCCTCAACTTT.

This clonotype showed up just a few times. At one end the junction does not follow the germline gene, possibly because of a read error. V is TRBV11-2 and J is TRBJ1-1; D remains ambiguous. CDR3 size: 15 residues. CDR1 is SGHAT and CDR2 is FQNNGV in the germline V gene. The chain's CDR3 is CPSSPPNVEGTEAFF. The CDR3 nucleotides read TGTCCCAGCAGCCCCCCCAACGTTGAGGGCACTGAAGCCTTCTTT.

About this clonotype itself: No conserved phenylalanine or tryptophan ends this CDR3, so it is likely a read error. The chain combines TRBV6-2 or TRBV6-3 with TRBJ2-4; 7 bases are shared with TRBD1. Germline V CDR1 and CDR2: MNHEY, SVGEGT. The CDR3 is made up of 14 amino acids. CDR3 sequence: CASGPVTGENIQYL. DNA for the CDR3: TGTGCGAGCGGACCGGTCACAGGGGAAAACATTCAGTACTTA.

Comments on this clonotype: This may stem from a read error, because a much larger clone lies one nucleotide away. J is TRBJ2-5 and V is TRBV6-2 or TRBV6-3; 10 bases line up with TRBD2. The germline CDR1 and CDR2 sequences are MNHEY and SVGEGT. The CDR3 consists of 16 residues. Losses at the gene ends were 9 bases for V and 4 bases for J; bases not matched to a gene: 14. CDR3 sequence (DNA): TGTGCCAGTCAGCGGGGGGGATCGCGGTATCGAGAGACCCAGTACTTC. Translated, it gives CASQRGGSRYRETQYF.

There are a few counts of this clonotype. This chain connects TRBV5-1 to TRBJ2-1, with 10 positions matching TRBD2. Germline CDR1 is SGHRS and CDR2 is YFSETQ. Trimming cost V 1 base and J 3 bases; bases outside gene matches: 10. The CDR3 loop spans 18 amino acids. The CDR3 reads CASSLNPGLARNYNEQFF. CDR3 DNA sequence: TGCGCCAGCAGCTTGAATCCGGGACTAGCGCGAAACTACAATGAGCAGTTCTTC.

In the case of this clonotype: A much larger clonotype is one base distant, so this may be a read error. V usage is TRBV10-2 and J usage is TRBJ2-1; maybe TRBD2 (6 bases). The CDR3 consists of 13 residues. The germline V gene has CDR1 WSHSY and CDR2 SAAADI. The CDR3, as DNA: TGCACCAGCAGTCTGACTAGCTACAATGAGCAGTTCTTC. Encoded protein: CTSSLTSYNEQFF.

This clonotype was counted a single time. A junction end diverges from the germline sequence, so it may reflect a read error. The J gene is TRBJ2-2, the V gene TRBV6-1; D may be TRBD2 (6 bases). Germline V gene data show CDR1 as MNHNS and CDR2 as SASEGT. The CDR3 covers 15 residues. The CDR3 reads CASMAGLENTGDLFF. The CDR3 DNA reads TGTGCGAGCATGGCGGGATTGGAAAACACCGGGGACCTGTTTTTT.

In its sample, this clonotype was seen many times. This may stem from a read error, because a much larger clone lies one nucleotide away. The chain links TRBV11-3 to TRBJ1-1; 7 bases are a match to TRBD1. The germline CDR1 and CDR2 sequences are SGHNT and YENEEA. J was trimmed by 7 bases and V by 2 bases; bases with no gene match: 13. The CDR3 extends over 16 amino acids. The CDR3 DNA reads as TGTGCCAGCAGCTTATGGGACAGAACCCTGAAAAATGAAGCTTTCTTT. Protein product: CASSLWDRTLKNEAFF.

Comments on this clonotype: This may be a read error: a much more frequent sequence differs by one nucleotide. No conserved phenylalanine or tryptophan is present at the end of the CDR3, so a read error is the likely explanation. The chain couples TRBV12-3 or TRBV12-4 to TRBJ2-7; D not certain. The CDR3 consists of 14 residues. V gave up 2 bases and J gave up 2 bases, with 10 bases separating them. For the CDR3, the DNA is TGTGCCAGCAGTTTATCGGACGGACCCTACGAGCAGTACTTA. Its translation: CASSLSDGPYEQYL.